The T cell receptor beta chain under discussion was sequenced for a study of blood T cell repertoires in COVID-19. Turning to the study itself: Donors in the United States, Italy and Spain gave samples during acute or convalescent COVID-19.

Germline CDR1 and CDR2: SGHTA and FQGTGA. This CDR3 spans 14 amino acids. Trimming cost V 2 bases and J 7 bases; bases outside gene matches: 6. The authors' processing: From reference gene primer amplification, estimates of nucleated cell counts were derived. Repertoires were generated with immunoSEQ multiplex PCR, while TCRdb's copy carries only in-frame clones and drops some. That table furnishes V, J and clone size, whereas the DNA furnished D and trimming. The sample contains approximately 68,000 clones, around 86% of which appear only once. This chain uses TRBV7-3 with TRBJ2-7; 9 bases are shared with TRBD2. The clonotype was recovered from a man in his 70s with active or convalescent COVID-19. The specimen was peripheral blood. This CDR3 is CASSLVAGVGEQYF. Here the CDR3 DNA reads TGTGCCAGCAGCTTAGTAGCGGGAGTGGGTGAGCAGTACTTC.